These 29 T cell receptor beta chains originate from one sample sequenced in a study of vaccination effects on CD4 cells after COVID-19. These TCRs are of unknown antigen specificity. Sequencing used immunoSEQ multiplex PCR; TCRdb keeps in-frame clones, though not all of them. Here the sample spans roughly 48,000 clones, 50% to 70% being singletons. Subsequent to roughly 10 days of culture, CD4+ T cells were isolated. The sequencing here drew on CD4+ T cells from PBMCs cultured without peptide, taken before COVID-19 vaccination. The receptors were gathered from a human donor who received a COVID-19 vaccine.

The J gene is TRBJ1-2, the V gene TRBV6-2 or TRBV6-3; a weak D match, TRBD1 (5 bases). V was trimmed by 0 bases and J by 5 bases, leaving 16 bases between them. Looked up from germline, CDR1 is MNHEY and CDR2 is SVGEGT. This CDR3 contains 16 residues. For the CDR3, the DNA is TGTGCCAGCAGTTACTCGAACAGGAGATTTAGTTATGGCTACACCTTC. Amino acid sequence: CASSYSNRRFSYGYTF.

The V and J genes are TRBV2 and TRBJ2-3, with D possibly TRBD1 on 5 matching bases. Looked up from germline, CDR1 is SNHLY and CDR2 is FYNNEI. V was shortened by 2 bases and J by 1 base, with 7 bases between the two germline ends. This CDR3 spans 14 amino acids. CDR3 sequence: CASSERGRTDTQYF. The CDR3 DNA sequence: TGTGCCAGCAGTGAAAGGGGTCGCACAGATACGCAGTATTTT.

The V and J genes are TRBV2 and TRBJ1-5; D possibly corresponds to TRBD1 (5 bases). Trimming removed 8 bases at V and 2 bases at J, with 10 bases between. CDR1 is SNHLY, CDR2 FYNNEI, per germline. This CDR3 contains 13 residues. The CDR3: CASGRDGNQPQHF. CDR3 sequence (DNA): TGTGCCAGCGGCAGGGATGGCAATCAGCCCCAGCATTTT.

The chain couples TRBV25-1 to TRBJ1-4, with D unclear. Trimming took off 1 base at V and 4 bases at J, with 16 bases between the two ends. The CDR3 runs 17 residues. From germline, CDR1 is MGHDK and CDR2 SYGVNS. CDR3 nucleotides: TGTGCCAGCAGTGAATCCCTTCGTGGCACATATAATGAAAAACTGTTTTTT. Translation: CASSESLRGTYNEKLFF.

This clone was observed a handful of times. This chain uses TRBV4-2 with TRBJ2-1; possibly TRBD1 or TRBD2 for D (6 bases each). The CDR3 has 14 residues. V lost 7 bases to trimming and J lost 4 bases, with 14 bases between them. CDR1 and CDR2 (germline): LGHNA, YNFKEQ. CDR3 bases: TGTGCCAGCACAGGGGAGGCCCCTTACAATGAGCAGTTCTTC. The encoded protein is CASTGEAPYNEQFF.

The chain recombines TRBV2 with TRBJ1-6; 8 positions agree with TRBD1. V lost 0 bases, J lost 7 bases, and 2 bases stayed unmatched. There are 15 residues in the CDR3. Germline loops: CDR1 SNHLY, CDR2 FYNNEI. In DNA form, the CDR3 reads TGTGCCAGCAGTGAAGCGAGACAGGGGAATTCACCCCTCCACTTT. Encoded protein: CASSEARQGNSPLHF.

The chain employs TRBV6-5 and TRBJ1-5; D is unclear. Per germline, CDR1 MNHEY and CDR2 SVGAGI. V dropped 5 bases and J dropped 2 bases, with 13 bases sitting between them. The CDR3 has 15 residues. Here the CDR3 reads CASSPQQAGNQPQHF. The CDR3, as DNA: TGTGCCAGCAGTCCCCAGCAGGCGGGCAATCAGCCCCAGCATTTT.

This clone has just a few counts. The chain uses TRBV5-1 and TRBJ1-2; D possibly corresponds to TRBD1 (6 bases). The CDR3 contains 15 residues. In germline, CDR1 is SGHRS, CDR2 YFSETQ. The V gene lost 0 bases and the J gene lost 7 bases, with 16 bases spanning the gap. The CDR3 is CASSLERPGAGGYTF. The CDR3 bases are TGCGCCAGCAGCTTGGAACGCCCGGGGGCGGGTGGCTACACCTTC.

The chain links TRBV28 to TRBJ1-6; possible D gene TRBD1, 6 bases. There are 14 residues in the CDR3. Germline V gene sequence: CDR1 MDHEN, CDR2 SYDVKM. The V end was cut by 3 bases, the J end by 7 bases, with 10 bases between. This CDR3 is CASSFHQGNSPLHF. The CDR3 coding sequence is TGTGCCAGCAGTTTTCATCAGGGGAATTCACCCCTCCACTTT.

This chain links TRBV27 with TRBJ1-5; the D gene is possibly TRBD1 (6 bases). Germline V gene lookup returns CDR1 MNHEY and CDR2 SMNVEV (reference sequence). Trimming took 1 base from V and 9 from J, leaving 10 bases between them. The CDR3 totals 13 residues. CDR3 residues: CASSLWAGAPQHF. DNA of the CDR3: TGTGCCAGCAGTTTATGGGCAGGGGCGCCCCAGCATTTT.

The V and J genes are TRBV7-9 and TRBJ2-5; D ambiguous. CDR1 is SEHNR and CDR2 is FQNEAQ in the germline V gene (reference sequence). V was cut by 5 bases and J by 1 base, with 17 bases left in between. The length of the CDR3 is 16 residues. CDR3 coding DNA: TGTGCCAGCAGCCCCTCTCGGATAGGGATCCAAGAGACCCAGTACTTC. Amino acid sequence: CASSPSRIGIQETQYF.

This clone appeared once. The genes are TRBV4-1 and TRBJ2-1; weak D call: TRBD2 (5 bases). This CDR3 is 18 amino acids long. Germline assignment: CDR1 MGHRA and CDR2 YSYEKL. The V and J ends lost 1 base and 12 bases respectively, with 28 bases between them. The CDR3 here is CASSQGSGMTAPPPRQFF. The CDR3 DNA is TGCGCCAGCAGCCAAGGGTCCGGGATGACCGCACCCCCGCCGAGGCAGTTCTTC.

The chain employs TRBV6-2 or TRBV6-3 and TRBJ2-3; possible D gene TRBD2, 6 bases. The V end was cut by 2 bases, the J end by 4 bases, with 10 bases between. Looked up from germline, CDR1 is MNHEY and CDR2 is SVGEGT. This CDR3 comprises 14 residues. The DNA for the CDR3 is TGTGCCAGCAGTTACGCCTGGGGGGCAGATACGCAGTATTTT. As protein: CASSYAWGADTQYF.

This clone has a single count. The chain has TRBV3-1 (or the pseudogene TRBV3-2) and TRBJ1-2; D is possibly TRBD1 (5 bases). The V gene's germline CDR1 is LGHDT and CDR2 YNNKEL (reference sequence). V was pared by 1 base and J by 4 bases, with 7 bases between. The CDR3 has 13 amino acids. In nucleotides, the CDR3 is TGTGCCAGCAGCCAAGGGGACCTCTATGGCTACACCTTC. Translating it yields CASSQGDLYGYTF.

The chain links TRBV11-2 to TRBJ1-2, with D unresolved. CDR3 length: 15 residues. The ends were cut back, 1 base at V and 7 bases at J, with 16 bases in the middle. The germline V gene has CDR1 SGHAT and CDR2 FQNNGV. Here the CDR3 reads CASSLGGPRGSGYTF. DNA for the CDR3: TGTGCCAGCAGCTTAGGGGGTCCCAGAGGATCTGGCTACACCTTC.

CDR3 sequence reads: CASSLTGLDYEQYF. In DNA, the CDR3 is TGTGCCAGCAGCCTTACGGGGCTAGATTACGAGCAGTACTTC. The rearrangement links TRBV28 to TRBJ2-7; TRBD1 or TRBD2 may be the D gene (5 bases each). Germline CDR1 and CDR2: MDHEN and SYDVKM. The CDR3 spans 14 residues. V lost 6 bases and J 4 bases, leaving 16 bases between the germline ends.

The chain is built from TRBV2 and TRBJ1-4, with 9 nucleotides matching TRBD1. The CDR3 is 15 amino acids. V trimming: 7 bases; J trimming: 7 bases; junction bases outside the gene matches: 10. Germline assignment: CDR1 SNHLY and CDR2 FYNNEI. The CDR3 bases are TGTGCCAGCATGGGGACGGACAGGGGAGGTGAAAAACTGTTTTTT. It specifies CASMGTDRGGEKLFF. The complete variable domain, with remaining parts taken from reference TRBV2 and TRBJ1-4, reads EPEVTQTPSHQVTQMGQEVILRCVPISNHLYFYWYRQILGQKVEFLVSFYNNEISEKSEIFDDQFSVERPDGSNFTLKIRSTKLEDSAMYFCASMGTDRGGEKLFFGSGTQLSVL.

The chain recombines TRBV10-3 with TRBJ2-5; 7 nucleotides line up with TRBD2. The CDR3 covers 14 residues. Germline CDR1 and CDR2: ENHRY and SYGVKD. The V gene end was trimmed by 0 bases and the J gene end by 5 bases; junction bases not matched to a gene: 3. CDR3 region: CAISESGGGETQYF. The CDR3 DNA is TGTGCCATCAGTGAGTCTGGGGGAGGGGAGACCCAGTACTTC.

The rearrangement joins TRBV2 to TRBJ2-5; TRBD2 matches 7 bases. In germline, CDR1 is SNHLY, CDR2 FYNNEI. Unmatched junction bases numbered 5, after V lost 5 bases and J lost 2 bases. The CDR3 consists of 14 residues. The CDR3 coding sequence is TGTGCCAGCAGTCCGCGGACTAGACAAGAGACCCAGTACTTC. This translates into CASSPRTRQETQYF.

The V call is TRBV28, the J call TRBJ1-4; D gene unclear. V lost 7 bases to trimming and J lost 7 bases, with 19 bases between them. The CDR3 is 15 residues long. Germline CDR1 reads MDHEN; CDR2 reads SYDVKM. The CDR3 reads CASIPGPSGLEKLFF. The CDR3 bases are TGTGCCAGCATACCAGGCCCCAGTGGGCTTGAAAAACTGTTTTTT.

The gene calls are TRBV5-6 and TRBJ2-3, with D uncertain. The CDR3 covers 16 residues. CDR1 is SGHDT, CDR2 YYEEEE, per germline. Trimming removed 0 bases at V and 2 bases at J, with 13 bases between. This chain's CDR3 is CASSLGVTEHTDTQYF. The CDR3, as DNA: TGTGCCAGCAGCTTGGGCGTTACCGAGCACACAGATACGCAGTATTTT.

The chain recombines TRBV7-2 with TRBJ1-2, with D unresolved. CDR1 and CDR2 from the germline V gene are SGHTA and FQGNSA. Trimming took off 7 bases at V and 6 bases at J, with 15 bases between the two ends. This CDR3 comprises 13 residues. CDR3 residues: CASTTTLVHGYTF. The CDR3 DNA reads as TGTGCCAGCACCACCACATTAGTCCATGGCTACACCTTC.

This clone was counted only a few times. This chain links TRBV12-3 or TRBV12-4 with TRBJ1-6; a weak D match, TRBD1 (6 bases). V was cut by 6 bases and J by 8 bases, with 11 bases left in between. This CDR3 has 13 residues. DNA for the CDR3: TGTGCCAGCAGAGACGCAGGGGATTCACCCCTCCACTTT. It codes for CASRDAGDSPLHF.

This chain links TRBV7-8 with TRBJ1-5; D gene unclear. This CDR3 contains 17 residues. Looked up from germline, CDR1 is SGHVS and CDR2 is FQNEAQ. Trimming stripped 6 bases from V and 4 bases from J, with 22 bases between. DNA for the CDR3: TGTGCCAGCAGACCTTTTGGCGGTCCCTCGGAGAATCAGCCCCAGCATTTT. Encoded protein: CASRPFGGPSENQPQHF.

This rearrangement joins TRBV28 to TRBJ2-1; 9 bases are shared with TRBD1. V trimming: 2 bases; J trimming: 6 bases; junction bases outside the gene matches: 26. The germline gives CDR1 MDHEN, CDR2 SYDVKM. CDR3 length: 22 amino acids. The CDR3 coding sequence is TGTGCCAGCAGTTTAAGGACCTCCTTCAGACCAGTACAGGAGACAGGGGGCAATGAGCAGTTCTTC. This encodes CASSLRTSFRPVQETGGNEQFF.

This clone was seen more than once but under ten times. The chain is built from TRBV10-2 and TRBJ2-5, with D possibly being TRBD1 (5 bases). This CDR3 contains 15 residues. CDR1 and CDR2 (germline): WSHSY, SAAADI. The ends were cut back, 3 bases at V and 2 bases at J, with 13 bases in the middle. CDR3 sequence: CASSEPGLPQETQYF. Written as DNA, the CDR3 is TGCGCCAGCAGTGAACCAGGGTTGCCGCAAGAGACCCAGTACTTC.

The chain carries TRBV15 and TRBJ2-7; D unresolved. The CDR3 covers 19 residues. CDR1 LNHNV and CDR2 YYDKDF come from the germline V gene (reference sequence). Trimming left V 1 base short and J 4 bases short, with 26 bases between. The CDR3 bases are TGTGCCACCAGCAGAGTAGTGGATAAGCTCCCGGGCCATCGGTACGAGCAGTACTTC. It specifies CATSRVVDKLPGHRYEQYF.

The V gene is TRBV23-1, the J gene TRBJ2-4; D remains unclear. TRBV23-1 is treated as an ORF (open reading frame) with a function not yet certain. V was clipped by 0 bases and J by 2 bases, with 11 bases between them. There are 16 residues in the CDR3. CDR3 coding DNA: TGCGCCAGCAGTCAATCGCGTGGTGCGTCCAAAAACATTCAGTACTTC. The encoded protein is CASSQSRGASKNIQYF.

This clone was recorded once. The J gene is TRBJ1-4, the V gene TRBV28; TRBD1 matches at 10 bases. Trimming at V came to 4 bases and at J to 7 bases, leaving 6 bases not matched to a gene. This CDR3 comprises 15 residues. Germline-derived CDR1 and CDR2 are MDHEN and SYDVKM. CDR3 DNA: TGTGCCAGCAGTTCCAACCGGGACAGGGGTGAAAAACTGTTTTTT. As protein: CASSSNRDRGEKLFF.